These T cell receptor beta chains were read from a single sample in a study of OX40 agonist ivuxolimab in advanced cancers. Method: immunoSEQ multiplex PCR; TCRdb's copy keeps in-frame clones and lacks some. The table lists some 80,000 clones, around four fifths of them singletons, with around 25% in the top ten. This material consisted of CD4+ or CD8+ T cells sorted from blood, taken in a trial of the OX40 agonist ivuxolimab. Every receptor here comes from an adult with an advanced solid tumor such as melanoma, head and neck, liver or kidney cancer. Both conserved end residues are part of each CDR3. For some rows the clone size is stated as once, few or many, or as a class when expanded; others skip it.

size	V	J	CDR3
.	TRBV7-8	TRBJ1-3	CASSLGQRNTIYF
.	TRBV25-1	TRBJ2-1	CASTSGGRNYYNEQFF
.	TRBV10-3	TRBJ2-3	CAISESGRKSTDTQYF
.	TRBV18	TRBJ2-7	CASSPRDRGREQYF
.	TRBV30	TRBJ1-1	CAWSLKTGGNTEAFF
.	TRBV5-4	TRBJ2-5	CASSLGLAGGWETQYF
.	TRBV5-1	TRBJ2-1	CASSSNSNEQFF
.	TRBV23-1	TRBJ2-7	CAAAFYEQYF
.	TRBV4-1	TRBJ2-2	CASSQGGRGRAGELFF
.	TRBV4-1	TRBJ2-2	CASSQKEGLNTGELFF
few	TRBV11-3	TRBJ2-5	CASSLRRSGSVETQYF
.	TRBV7-9	TRBJ1-1	CASSPGNRGGTEAFF
.	TRBV27	TRBJ2-4	CASSFRGPASYIAKNIQYF
.	TRBV5-1	TRBJ2-1	CASSLGTSGYNEQFF
.	TRBV19	TRBJ2-1	CASSVLGGRNEQFF
.	TRBV7-9	TRBJ1-1	CASSLARGNTEAFF
.	TRBV5-1	TRBJ2-5	CASSLGIAGETQYF
.	TRBV18	TRBJ1-1	CASSLPDRGFAEAFF
once	TRBV6-5	TRBJ1-2	CASKGGVLSYGYTF
.	TRBV7-9	TRBJ2-7	CASSLGTADYEQYF
.	TRBV4-3	TRBJ1-6	CASSQGRGSSPLHF
.	TRBV19	TRBJ2-5	CASSISGPQETQYF
once	TRBV5-1	TRBJ2-7	CASSPRVAGGSYEQYF
.	TRBV10-2	TRBJ1-1	CASSDRTGTTEAFF
.	TRBV15	TRBJ1-3	CATSREGAGNTIYF
.	TRBV7-9	TRBJ2-7	CASSLQGYEQYF
.	TRBV10-3	TRBJ1-4	CAISESYAQEKLFF
.	TRBV18	TRBJ2-5	CASFTRRSGDTQETQYF
.	TRBV9	TRBJ1-2	CASSVAGQALYGYTF
.	TRBV28	TRBJ1-1	CATSLLVNTEAFF
.	TRBV19	TRBJ2-7	CASSLRGGQALSYEQYF
.	TRBV28	.	CASSPPGQGYYEQYF
once	TRBV7-2	TRBJ1-1	CASSLSRQDTEAFF
.	TRBV10-2	TRBJ2-1	CASRGLARNEQFF
.	TRBV29-1	TRBJ1-2	CSVDTGLWGYTF
once	TRBV19	TRBJ2-4	CASSIINLGQIKNIQYF
few	TRBV7-2	TRBJ1-5	CASSLTHSNQPQHF
.	TRBV18	TRBJ2-7	CASSPPGQGYEQYF
.	TRBV4-2	TRBJ2-7	CASSQEPPGQLLGEQYF
.	TRBV7-9	TRBJ2-7	CASSRAGTGGEQYF
.	TRBV6-1	TRBJ1-5	CASSQGTANQPQHF
.	TRBV29-1	TRBJ1-1	CSVVDRNTEAFF
once	TRBV6-5	TRBJ2-3	CASRVGGSDTQYF